This TCR beta chain stems from a study of blood T cells in healthy people across ages. Across the study: Template-switching capture recovered about one barcoded beta molecule per two T cells.

The second PCR ran roughly 6 to 12 cycles with a sample-barcoded 5' primer and J-beta primers. TCRdb redid the calling of the 5' RACE reads with MiXCR, one entry per CDR3 protein. The sample gives more than 1,000,000 distinct CDR3 sequences, approximately 25% of which show up once; less than 0.75% is in the top ten. These data were also filed under a second study, of T cells of mothers and their children. According to that study: Sample barcodes and 2-4 random nucleotides came from the second PCR's M1S primer.

The clonotype comes from a girl aged 2-9 years in good health. The specimen was blood.

For the CDR3, the DNA is TGTGCCAGCAGCTGGGGACTAGCGGGGGACGGCGAGCAGTACTTC. Translating gives CASSWGLAGDGEQYF. The rearrangement joins TRBV11-2 to TRBJ2-7, with 14 bases that match TRBD2. Germline trimming cut 4 bases from V and 6 bases from J; bases unmatched to any gene: 5. The length of the CDR3 is 15 residues. The V gene's germline CDR1 is SGHAT and CDR2 FQNNGV.